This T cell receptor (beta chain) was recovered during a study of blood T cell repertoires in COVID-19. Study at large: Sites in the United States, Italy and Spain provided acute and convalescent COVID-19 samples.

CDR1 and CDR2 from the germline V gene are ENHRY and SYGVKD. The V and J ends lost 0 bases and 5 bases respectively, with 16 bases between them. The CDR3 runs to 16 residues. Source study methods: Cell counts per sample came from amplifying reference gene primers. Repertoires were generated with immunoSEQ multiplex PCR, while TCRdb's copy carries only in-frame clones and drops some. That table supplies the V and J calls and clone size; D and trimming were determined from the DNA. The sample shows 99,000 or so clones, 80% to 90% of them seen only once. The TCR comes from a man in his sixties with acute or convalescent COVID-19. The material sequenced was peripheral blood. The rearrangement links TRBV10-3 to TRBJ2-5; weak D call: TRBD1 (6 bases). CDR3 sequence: CAISESRGTTRETQYF. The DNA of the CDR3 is TGTGCCATCAGTGAGTCAAGGGGGACGACGAGGGAGACCCAGTACTTC.